This section outlines one T cell receptor (beta chain) sequence together with its context. PCR primers comprised 60 Vbeta and 13 Jbeta primers. Profiled with immunoSEQ multiplex PCR; TCRdb holds only in-frame clones, not every one. The repertoire holds about 160,000 clones, with more than 70% as singletons. CDR3 length: 15 amino acids. CDR1 is SGHNT, CDR2 YYREEE, per germline (reference sequence). Unmatched junction bases numbered 2, after V lost 0 bases and J lost 1 base. These data come from a study of cytomegalovirus exposure and HLA in healthy donors. The receptor comes from a male donor in good health and CMV-seronegative. Sample: PBMCs. V usage is TRBV5-4 and J usage is TRBJ2-3; 7 bases line up with TRBD2. CDR3 protein: CASSLGGRGTDTQYF. The CDR3 coding sequence is TGTGCCAGCAGCTTGGGGGGGAGGGGCACAGATACGCAGTATTTT. Filled out from reference TRBV5-4 and TRBJ2-3, the complete variable domain reads ETGVTQSPTHLIKTRGQQVTLRCSSQSGHNTVSWYQQALGQGPQFIFQYYREEENGRGNFPPRFSGLQFPNYSSELNVNALELDDSALYLCASSLGGRGTDTQYFGPGTRLTVL.